This T cell receptor beta chain was recovered during a study of lymphopenia after photon versus proton radiotherapy. Libraries were prepared by immunoSEQ multiplex PCR; TCRdb keeps only in-frame clonotypes and omits some of them. This table has some 25,000 clones, around four fifths appearing once. This CDR3 has 12 residues. Trimming removed 2 bases at V and 6 bases at J, with 7 bases between. Germline-derived CDR1 and CDR2 are SGHTA and FQGTGA. The V call is TRBV7-3, the J call TRBJ1-2, with a possible D match to TRBD1 (5 bases). The sequence derives from a woman aged 70-85 years with pancreatic cancer. Source: peripheral blood, taken from a patient treated with proton-based radiotherapy. The CDR3 loop reads CASSLVGDGYTF. DNA of the CDR3: TGTGCCAGCAGCTTAGTAGGGGATGGCTACACCTTC. Together with reference TRBV7-3 and TRBJ1-2, the CDR3 gives the full variable domain: GAGVSQTPSNKVTEKGKYVELRCDPISGHTALYWYRQSLGQGPEFLIYFQGTGAADDSGLPNDRFFAVRPEGSVSTLKIQRTERGDSAVYLCASSLVGDGYTFGSGTRLTVV.